These 5 T cell receptor beta chains share one sample of origin, sequenced in a study of cytomegalovirus exposure and HLA in healthy donors. Primers for the PCR totalled 60 Vbeta and 13 Jbeta. Sequencing used immunoSEQ multiplex PCR; TCRdb keeps in-frame clones, though not all of them. The repertoire holds some 44,000 clones, with around 87% as singletons. What was sequenced was PBMCs. These receptors were collected from a woman aged 40 to 49 in good health and CMV-seropositive.

The chain uses TRBV7-2 and TRBJ2-3; 11 bases fit TRBD2. The V gene end was trimmed by 5 bases and the J gene end by 6 bases; junction bases not matched to a gene: 10. Germline V gives CDR1 SGHTA, CDR2 FQGNSA. The CDR3 length is 16 residues. This CDR3 reads CASSTTMTSGVDTQYF. The CDR3 DNA follows: TGTGCCAGCAGCACAACCATGACTAGCGGGGTTGATACGCAGTATTTT.

The J gene is TRBJ2-7, the V gene TRBV18, with D hard to call. The CDR3 loop spans 12 amino acids. Between the trimmed V and J ends, which lost 2 bases and 3 bases, there was a span of 5 bases. CDR1 and CDR2 from the germline V gene are KGHSH and LQKENI. The CDR3: CASSPTIYEQYF. The CDR3 nucleotides are TGTGCCAGCTCACCAACTATCTACGAGCAGTACTTC.

Worth noting for this clone: The sample carries other DNA sequences with the same CDR3. The chain carries TRBV5-1 and TRBJ2-5; perhaps TRBD1 as D (5 bases). The germline V gene encodes CDR1 SGHRS and CDR2 YFSETQ. CDR3 size: 16 residues. With 5 bases removed from V and 5 bases from J, the gap between germline ends came to 22 bases. CDR3 bases: TGCGCCAGCAGTTCTGCCCCGAAAGGGGTATCGGAGACCCAGTACTTC. Protein sequence: CASSSAPKGVSETQYF.

The chain links TRBV27 to TRBJ1-1; D unresolved. V lost 8 bases and J 0 bases, leaving 10 bases between the germline ends. Germline CDR1 and CDR2: MNHEY and SMNVEV (reference sequence). The CDR3 is made up of 13 amino acids. This chain's CDR3 is CASCSHMNTEAFF. CDR3 DNA: TGTGCCAGCTGCAGTCACATGAACACTGAAGCTTTCTTT.

The V gene is TRBV18, the J gene TRBJ2-3; TRBD1 matches 10 bases. The CDR3 contains 17 residues. CDR1 and CDR2 (germline): KGHSH, LQKENI. The trim removed 1 base at V and 0 bases at J, leaving 4 bases unmatched. For the CDR3, the DNA is TGTGCCAGCTCACCACAGGGACAGGGGTCGAGCACAGATACGCAGTATTTT. Amino acid sequence: CASSPQGQGSSTDTQYF.